Listed below are T cell receptor beta chains from one sample, sequenced in a study of blood T cell repertoires in COVID-19. Clones were read by immunoSEQ multiplex PCR, and TCRdb kept only the in-frame ones, dropping some. The sample consists of some 220,000 clones, 84% of them appearing once. The specimen sequenced was peripheral blood. These receptors were obtained from a man aged 50 to 59 with acute or convalescent COVID-19. CDR3s include the opening cysteine and the closing phenylalanine or tryptophan. For some rows the clone size is stated as once, few or many, or as a class when expanded; others skip it.

length | size | V | CDR3
18 | - | TRBV4-2 | CASSLGSGKGSGANVLTF
16 | - | TRBV6-1 | CASSGRTGRMNYGYTF
15 | - | TRBV27 | CASKPRQVSYNEQFF
13 | - | TRBV5-4 | CASSFRQKETQYF
15 | - | TRBV20-1 | CSASTPTSDSYEQYF
15 | - | TRBV9 | CASSVGGTVTYEQYF
15 | - | TRBV19 | CASSYLGRIDTEAFF
12 | - | TRBV6-5 | CASKGDYNEQFF
12 | - | TRBV12-3/TRBV12-4 | CASSSDRVGYTF
14 | - | TRBV5-6 | CASSLISAGNEQFF
16 | - | TRBV11-3 | CASSLDVVGSYYEQYF
14 | - | TRBV11-3 | CASSPTGGRNEQFF
14 | - | TRBV5-4 | CASSLEGVGNGYTF
12 | - | TRBV6-5 | CASSPTSYEQYF
12 | - | TRBV6-5 | CASSDPGFEQYF
16 | - | TRBV5-1 | CASSLDRVFGTDTQYF
14 | - | TRBV7-9 | CASTVPGGYQPQHF
14 | - | TRBV7-8 | CASSRDRGNSPLHF
15 | - | TRBV28 | CASSLTGQENTEAFF
16 | few | TRBV28 | CASSSWTSGASYEQYF